Below are 2 T cell receptor beta chains sequenced from a single sample in a study of blood T cell repertoires in COVID-19. Method: immunoSEQ multiplex PCR; TCRdb's copy keeps in-frame clones and lacks some. The sample has some 250,000 clones; more than 85% are singletons. Specimen: peripheral blood. The receptors originated from a woman aged 55-69 years with COVID-19, enrolled during active disease.

This clone was seen a handful of times. The CDR3 bases are TGTGCCAGCAGCCGCGATAGCGGGAATAAGGAGACCCAGTACTTC. It specifies CASSRDSGNKETQYF. The V gene is TRBV3-1 (or the pseudogene TRBV3-2), the J gene TRBJ2-5; 8 nucleotides match TRBD2. Trimming cost V 4 bases and J 5 bases; bases outside gene matches: 9. Germline loops: CDR1 LGHDT, CDR2 YNNKEL (reference sequence). This CDR3 region has 15 residues.

The chain uses TRBV30 and TRBJ2-1; D is unresolved. Germline V gene sequence: CDR1 GTSNPN, CDR2 SVGIG (reference sequence). With 4 bases removed from V and 3 bases from J, the gap between germline ends came to 19 bases. The CDR3 loop spans 16 amino acids. CDR3 coding DNA: TGTGCCTGGACCCTTCTGAGAGCCCGGGTCTACAATGAGCAGTTCTTC. It specifies CAWTLLRARVYNEQFF.